This T cell receptor beta chain was sequenced for a study of blood T cell repertoires in COVID-19. Produced via immunoSEQ multiplex PCR; TCRdb's table is partial and in-frame only. The data hold some 300,000 clones, with roughly nine tenths observed a single time. Sequenced: PBMCs or T cells enriched from blood (not recorded which). The TCR was taken from a woman aged 25 to 39 who had recovered from COVID-19.

The CDR3 nucleotides read TGCAGTGCTAGTGGACCGCGGACTAACAATGAGCAGTTCTTC. Translated, it gives CSASGPRTNNEQFF. This chain links TRBV20-1 with TRBJ2-1; D is possibly TRBD2 (6 bases). CDR3 size: 14 residues. Germline CDR1 is DFQATT and CDR2 is SNEGSKA (reference sequence). Between the trimmed V and J ends, which lost 3 bases and 5 bases, there was a span of 14 bases.